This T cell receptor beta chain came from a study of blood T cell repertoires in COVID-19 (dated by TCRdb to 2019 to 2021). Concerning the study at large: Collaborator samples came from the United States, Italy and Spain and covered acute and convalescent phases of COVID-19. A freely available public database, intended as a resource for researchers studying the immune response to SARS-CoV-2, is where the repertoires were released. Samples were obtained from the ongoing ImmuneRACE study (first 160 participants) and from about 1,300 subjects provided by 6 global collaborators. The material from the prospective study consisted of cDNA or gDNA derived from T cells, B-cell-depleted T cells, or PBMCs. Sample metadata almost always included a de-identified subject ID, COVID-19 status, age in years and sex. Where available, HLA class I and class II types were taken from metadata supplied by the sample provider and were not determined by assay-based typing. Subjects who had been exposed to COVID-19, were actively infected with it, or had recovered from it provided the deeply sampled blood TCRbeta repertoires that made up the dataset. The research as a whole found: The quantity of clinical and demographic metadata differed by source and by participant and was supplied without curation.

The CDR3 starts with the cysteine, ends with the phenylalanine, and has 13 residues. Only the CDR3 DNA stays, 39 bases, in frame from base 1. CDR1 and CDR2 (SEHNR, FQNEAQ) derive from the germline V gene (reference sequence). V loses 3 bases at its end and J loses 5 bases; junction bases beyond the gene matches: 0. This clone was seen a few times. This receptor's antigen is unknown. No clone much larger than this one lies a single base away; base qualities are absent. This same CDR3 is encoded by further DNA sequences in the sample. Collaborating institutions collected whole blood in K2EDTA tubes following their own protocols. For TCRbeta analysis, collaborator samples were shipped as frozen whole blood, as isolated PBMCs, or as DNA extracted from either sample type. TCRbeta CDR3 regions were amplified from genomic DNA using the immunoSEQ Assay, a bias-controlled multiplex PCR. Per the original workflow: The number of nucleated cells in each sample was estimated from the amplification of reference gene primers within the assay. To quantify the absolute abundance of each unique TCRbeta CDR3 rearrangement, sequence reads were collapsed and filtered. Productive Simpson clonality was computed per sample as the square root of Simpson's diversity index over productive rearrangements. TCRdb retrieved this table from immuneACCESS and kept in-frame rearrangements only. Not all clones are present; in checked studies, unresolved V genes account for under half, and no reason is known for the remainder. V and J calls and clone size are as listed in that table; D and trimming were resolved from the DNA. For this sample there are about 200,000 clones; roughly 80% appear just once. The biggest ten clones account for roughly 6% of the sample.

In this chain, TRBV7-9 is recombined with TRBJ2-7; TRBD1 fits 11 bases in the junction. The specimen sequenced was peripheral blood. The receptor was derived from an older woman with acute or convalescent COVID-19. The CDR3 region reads CASSLGQGDEQYF. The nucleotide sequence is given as TGTGCCAGCAGCTTGGGACAGGGGGACGAGCAGTACTTC.